This is a list of T cell receptor beta chains from one sample in a study of beta chain features in type 1 diabetes. Clones were read by immunoSEQ multiplex PCR, and TCRdb kept only the in-frame ones, dropping some. In the table there are about 450,000 clones, roughly an eighth of which are singletons. Material: naive CD4+ T cells from blood. These TCRs come from a woman aged 18-30 years in good health. Each CDR3 is given with its conserved first and last residue. The order of the fields is D gene, V gene, J gene, clone size, CDR3 DNA, CDR3 protein. The D gene is left open where the match is weak. Size is omitted from some rows. Given values are once, few, many or a class for expanded clones.

NA	TRBV15	TRBJ1-5	few	TGTGCCACCCGTCGGGACACCGAAGTGTGGGATCAGCCCCAGCATTTT	CATRRDTEVWDQPQHF
TRBD1	TRBV30	TRBJ1-4	few	TGTGCCTGGTTATCCGGGACAGGGAATGAAAAACTGTTTTTT	CAWLSGTGNEKLFF
NA	TRBV29-1	TRBJ2-7	NA	TGCAGCGTCGGACAGTATAAGGACGAGCAGTACTTC	CSVGQYKDEQYF
NA	TRBV6-5	TRBJ2-1	NA	TGTGCCAGCAGAGACCTTGGGCAGGGACAGTTCTTC	CASRDLGQGQFF
NA	TRBV14	TRBJ2-7	NA	TGTGCCAGCAGCCATACATACGAGCAGTACTTC	CASSHTYEQYF
NA	TRBV29-1	TRBJ2-3	NA	TGCAGCGTCCGACCTGGAGATACGCAGTATTTT	CSVRPGDTQYF
NA	TRBV10-3	TRBJ2-2	few	TGTGCCATTCCAAAACAGGACCCGAACACCGGGGAGCTGTTTTTT	CAIPKQDPNTGELFF
TRBD2	TRBV30	TRBJ2-3	NA	TGTGCCTGGAGTGTGACCCGGACTAGCGGGAGGGCAGATACGCAGTATTTT	CAWSVTRTSGRADTQYF
NA	TRBV6-1	TRBJ1-4	NA	TGTGCCAGCAGTGAAGTGGCTAATGAAAAACTGTTTTTT	CASSEVANEKLFF
NA	TRBV30	TRBJ2-5	few	TGTGCCTGGACTTCAGGAGGGGTGAGAGAGACCCAGTACTTC	CAWTSGGVRETQYF
NA	TRBV19	TRBJ2-7	NA	TGTGCCAGTAGTATTCGGGGGGACAACGAGCAGTACTTC	CASSIRGDNEQYF
NA	TRBV15	TRBJ2-7	few	TGTGCCACCAGCAGAGCGTTTCGGGAGCAGTACTTC	CATSRAFREQYF
TRBD2	TRBV7-9	TRBJ2-1	NA	TGTGCCAGCAGCTTAGGGGAGGGACTAGCCGGGGATGAGCAGTTCTTC	CASSLGEGLAGDEQFF
TRBD1	TRBV7-9	TRBJ1-1	NA	TGTGCCAGCAGCGGACAGGCTTGGACCACTGAAGCTTTCTTT	CASSGQAWTTEAFF
TRBD1	TRBV9	TRBJ2-5	NA	TGTGCCAGCAGCCCCTCCCCAGGGGGCCAAGAGACCCAGTACTTC	CASSPSPGGQETQYF
TRBD2	TRBV29-1	TRBJ2-7	few	TGCAGCGCCTCCGGGACTAGCGGGAGCGAGGACGAGCAGTACTTC	CSASGTSGSEDEQYF
NA	TRBV30	TRBJ1-1	NA	TGTGCCTGGAGCCACACGCGGACTGAAGCTTTCTTT	CAWSHTRTEAFF
TRBD1	TRBV9	TRBJ1-2	NA	TGTGCCAGCAGCGTCCAGGGGGATGGTGGCTACACCTTC	CASSVQGDGGYTF
NA	TRBV19	TRBJ1-2	NA	TGTGCCAGTAGTATAGCCCCAGGGGCCGGCTATGGCTACACCTTC	CASSIAPGAGYGYTF